Listed here is a single T cell receptor (beta chain). The record originates from a study of CD8 T cells in Susac syndrome. V shed 3 bases, J shed 1 base, and the junction held 6 bases outside the gene matches. This CDR3 region has 16 residues. From germline, CDR1 is SGHDN and CDR2 FVKESK. Random hexamers were used to reverse transcribe the RNA input (about 0.5 to 1 ug). TCRdb reanalysed the immunoSEQ multiplex PCR reads using MiXCR and keeps one entry per CDR3 protein. The sample contains about 76,000 distinct CDR3 sequences, over 85% of which appear only once. Specimen: CD8+ T cells from PBMCs. The TCR was taken from a human donor with Susac syndrome. This chain connects TRBV14 to TRBJ1-1; 9 bases agree with TRBD1. The CDR3 loop reads CASSHAYRGRNTEAFF. CDR3 DNA: TGTGCCAGCAGCCATGCGTACAGGGGGCGGAACACTGAAGCTTTCTTT.